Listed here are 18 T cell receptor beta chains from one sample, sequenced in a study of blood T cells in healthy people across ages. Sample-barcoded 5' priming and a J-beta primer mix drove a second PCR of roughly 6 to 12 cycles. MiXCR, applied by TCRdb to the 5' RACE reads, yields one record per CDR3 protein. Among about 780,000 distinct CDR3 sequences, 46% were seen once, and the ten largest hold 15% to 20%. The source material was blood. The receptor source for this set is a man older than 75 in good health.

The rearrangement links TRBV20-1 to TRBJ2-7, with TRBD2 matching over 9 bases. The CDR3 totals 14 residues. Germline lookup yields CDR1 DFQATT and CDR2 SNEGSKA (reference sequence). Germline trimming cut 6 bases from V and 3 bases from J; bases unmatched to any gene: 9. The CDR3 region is CSATLAGPSYEQYF. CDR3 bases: TGCAGTGCGACCCTAGCGGGACCTAGCTACGAGCAGTACTTC.

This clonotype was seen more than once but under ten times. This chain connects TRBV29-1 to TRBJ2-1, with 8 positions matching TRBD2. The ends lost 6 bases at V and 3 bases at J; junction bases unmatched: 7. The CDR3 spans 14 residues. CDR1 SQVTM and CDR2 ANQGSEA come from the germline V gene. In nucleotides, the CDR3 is TGCAGCGTCAAAGCGGGAGACCTCTACAATGAGCAGTTCTTC. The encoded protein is CSVKAGDLYNEQFF.

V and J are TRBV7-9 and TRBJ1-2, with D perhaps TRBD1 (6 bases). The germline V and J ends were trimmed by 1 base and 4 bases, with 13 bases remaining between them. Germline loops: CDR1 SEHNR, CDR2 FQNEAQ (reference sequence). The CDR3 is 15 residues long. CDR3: CASSLVADSLYGYTF. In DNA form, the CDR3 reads TGTGCCAGCAGCTTAGTTGCGGACAGTCTCTATGGCTACACCTTC.

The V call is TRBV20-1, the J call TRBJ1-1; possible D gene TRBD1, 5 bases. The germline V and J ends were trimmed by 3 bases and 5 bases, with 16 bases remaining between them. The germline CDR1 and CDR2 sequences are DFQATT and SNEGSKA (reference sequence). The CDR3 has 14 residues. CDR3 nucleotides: TGCAGTGCTAGCTGGGGGACTATCGTAACTGAAGCTTTCTTT. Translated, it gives CSASWGTIVTEAFF.

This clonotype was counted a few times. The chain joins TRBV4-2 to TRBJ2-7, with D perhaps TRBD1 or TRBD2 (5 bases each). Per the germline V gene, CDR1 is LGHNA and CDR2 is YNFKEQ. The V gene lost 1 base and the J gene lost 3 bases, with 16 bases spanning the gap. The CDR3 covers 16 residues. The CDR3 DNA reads TGTGCCAGCAGCCAAGTAACGGGACCAATGGACTACGAGCAGTACTTC. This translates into CASSQVTGPMDYEQYF.

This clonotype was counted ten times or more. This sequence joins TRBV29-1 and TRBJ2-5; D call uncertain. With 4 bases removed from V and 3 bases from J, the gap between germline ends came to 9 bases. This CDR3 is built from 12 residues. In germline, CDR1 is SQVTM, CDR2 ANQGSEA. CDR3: CSVGTSKETQYF. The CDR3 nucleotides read TGCAGCGTTGGGACGAGCAAAGAGACCCAGTACTTC.

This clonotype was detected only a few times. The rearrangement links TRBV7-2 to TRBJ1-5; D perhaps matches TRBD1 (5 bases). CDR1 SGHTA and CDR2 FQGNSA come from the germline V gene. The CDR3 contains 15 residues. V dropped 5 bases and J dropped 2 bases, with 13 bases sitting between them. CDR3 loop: CASSPGGIGNQPQHF. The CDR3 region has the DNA TGTGCCAGCAGCCCCGGGGGAATAGGCAATCAGCCCCAGCATTTT.

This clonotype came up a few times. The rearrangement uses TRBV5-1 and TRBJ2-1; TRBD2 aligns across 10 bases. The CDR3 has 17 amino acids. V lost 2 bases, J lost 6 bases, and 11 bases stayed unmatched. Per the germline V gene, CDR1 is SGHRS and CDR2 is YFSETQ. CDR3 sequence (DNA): TGCGCCAGCAGCTTCTCCCAGGCTAGCGGGAGAGGCAATGAGCAGTTCTTC. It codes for CASSFSQASGRGNEQFF.

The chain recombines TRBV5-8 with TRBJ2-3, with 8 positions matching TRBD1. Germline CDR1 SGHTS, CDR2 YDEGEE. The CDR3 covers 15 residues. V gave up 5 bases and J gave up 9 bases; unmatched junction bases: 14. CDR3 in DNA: TGTGCCAGCAGAGACGACAGGGGATGGGATGACACGCAGTATTTT. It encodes CASRDDRGWDDTQYF.

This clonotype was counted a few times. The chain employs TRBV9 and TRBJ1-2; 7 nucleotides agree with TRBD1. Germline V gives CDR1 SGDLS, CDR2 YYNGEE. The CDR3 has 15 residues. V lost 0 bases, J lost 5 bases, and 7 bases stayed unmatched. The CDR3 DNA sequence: TGTGCCAGCAGCGTAGCCACAGGGGCACAATATGGCTACACCTTC. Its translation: CASSVATGAQYGYTF.

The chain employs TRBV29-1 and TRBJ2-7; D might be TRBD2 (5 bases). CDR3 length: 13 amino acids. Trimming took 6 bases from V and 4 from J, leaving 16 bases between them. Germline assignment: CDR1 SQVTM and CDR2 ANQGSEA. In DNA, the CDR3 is TGCAGCGTGGAGGTGGGGAAGCCTTACGAGCAGTACTTC. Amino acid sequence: CSVEVGKPYEQYF.

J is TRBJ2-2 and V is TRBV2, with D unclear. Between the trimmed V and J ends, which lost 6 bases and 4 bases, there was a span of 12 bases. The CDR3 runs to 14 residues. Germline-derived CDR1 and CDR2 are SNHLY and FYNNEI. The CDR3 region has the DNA TGTGCCAGCAGGAATACAGCGAGCACCGGGGAGCTGTTTTTT. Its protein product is CASRNTASTGELFF.

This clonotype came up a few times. CDR3 protein: CASSQGTLAAYEQYF. The DNA of the CDR3 is TGTGCCAGCAGCCAAGGGACCCTAGCGGCCTACGAGCAGTACTTC. The J gene is TRBJ2-7, the V gene TRBV3-1, with 7 bases lining up with TRBD2. Germline CDR1 LGHDT, CDR2 YNNKEL (reference sequence). V gave up 1 base and J gave up 2 bases; unmatched junction bases: 5. CDR3 length: 15 amino acids.

CDR3 sequence reads: CSARSGANVLTF. CDR3 DNA: TGCAGTGCTAGATCCGGGGCCAACGTCCTGACTTTC. J is TRBJ2-6 and V is TRBV20-1, with D unresolved. This CDR3 contains 12 residues. Deletions cut 2 bases from V and 4 bases from J, with 3 bases between. Germline V gives CDR1 DFQATT, CDR2 SNEGSKA (reference sequence).

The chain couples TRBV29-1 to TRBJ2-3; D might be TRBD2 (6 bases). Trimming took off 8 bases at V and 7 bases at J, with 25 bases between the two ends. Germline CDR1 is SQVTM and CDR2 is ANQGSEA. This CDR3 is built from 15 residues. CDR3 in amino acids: CSLVAAGIPTNTQYF. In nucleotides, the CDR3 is TGCAGCTTGGTCGCTGCGGGGATACCCACGAATACGCAGTATTTT.

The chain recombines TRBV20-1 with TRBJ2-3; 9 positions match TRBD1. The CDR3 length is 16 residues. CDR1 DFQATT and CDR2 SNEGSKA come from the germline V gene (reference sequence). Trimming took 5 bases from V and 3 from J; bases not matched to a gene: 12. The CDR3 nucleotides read TGCAGTGCTTCAACCCAACAGGGGGCAGGGACAGATACGCAGTATTTT. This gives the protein CSASTQQGAGTDTQYF.

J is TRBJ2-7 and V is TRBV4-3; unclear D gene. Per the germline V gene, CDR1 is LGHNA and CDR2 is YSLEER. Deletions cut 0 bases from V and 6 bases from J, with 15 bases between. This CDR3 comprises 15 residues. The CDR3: CASSQDVTQFGEQYF. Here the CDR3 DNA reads TGCGCCAGCAGCCAAGATGTGACACAGTTTGGCGAGCAGTACTTC.

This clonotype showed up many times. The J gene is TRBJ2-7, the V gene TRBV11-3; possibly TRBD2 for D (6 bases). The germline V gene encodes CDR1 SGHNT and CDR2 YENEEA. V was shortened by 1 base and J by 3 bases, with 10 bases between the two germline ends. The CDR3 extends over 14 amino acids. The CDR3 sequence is CASSLAKTSYEQYF. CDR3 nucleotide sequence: TGTGCCAGCAGCTTAGCAAAGACTAGCTACGAGCAGTACTTC.